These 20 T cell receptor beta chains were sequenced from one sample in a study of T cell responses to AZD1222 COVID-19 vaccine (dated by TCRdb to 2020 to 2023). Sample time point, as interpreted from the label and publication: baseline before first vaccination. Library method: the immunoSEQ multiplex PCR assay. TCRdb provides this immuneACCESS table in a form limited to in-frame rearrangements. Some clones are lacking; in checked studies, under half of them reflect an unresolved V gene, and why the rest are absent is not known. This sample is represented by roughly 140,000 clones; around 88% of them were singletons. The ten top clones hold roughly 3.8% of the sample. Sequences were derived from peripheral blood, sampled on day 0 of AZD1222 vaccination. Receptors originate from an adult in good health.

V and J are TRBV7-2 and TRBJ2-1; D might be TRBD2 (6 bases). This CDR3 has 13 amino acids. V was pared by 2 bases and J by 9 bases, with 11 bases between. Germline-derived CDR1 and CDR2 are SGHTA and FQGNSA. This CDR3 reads CASSLPGTGEQFF. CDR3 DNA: TGTGCCAGCAGCTTACCAGGGACTGGTGAGCAGTTCTTC.

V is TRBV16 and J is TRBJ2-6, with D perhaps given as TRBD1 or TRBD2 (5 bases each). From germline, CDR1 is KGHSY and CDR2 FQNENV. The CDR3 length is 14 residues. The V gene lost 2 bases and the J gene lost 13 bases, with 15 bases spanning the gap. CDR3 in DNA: TGTGCCAGCAGCCAAGGAGGAAACAGGAAAGTCCTGACTTTC. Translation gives CASSQGGNRKVLTF.

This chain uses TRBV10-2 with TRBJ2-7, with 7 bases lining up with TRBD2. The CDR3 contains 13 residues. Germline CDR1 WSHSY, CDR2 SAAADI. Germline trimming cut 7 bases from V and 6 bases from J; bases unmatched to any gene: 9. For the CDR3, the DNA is TGCGCCAGCACCCCGGGGGGTTTAGCCGAGCAGTACTTC. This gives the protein CASTPGGLAEQYF.

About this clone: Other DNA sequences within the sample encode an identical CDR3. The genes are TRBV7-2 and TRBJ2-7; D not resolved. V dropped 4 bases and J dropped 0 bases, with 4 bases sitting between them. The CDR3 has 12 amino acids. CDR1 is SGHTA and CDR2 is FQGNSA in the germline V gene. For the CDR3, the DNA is TGTGCCAGCAGCTCCAGCTCCTACGAGCAGTACTTC. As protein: CASSSSSYEQYF.

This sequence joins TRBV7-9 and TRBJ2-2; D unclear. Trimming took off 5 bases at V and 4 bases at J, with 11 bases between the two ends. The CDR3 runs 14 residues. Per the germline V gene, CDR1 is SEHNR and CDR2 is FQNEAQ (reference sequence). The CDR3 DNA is TGTGCCAGCAGCAATCCATGGTCCACCGGGGAGCTGTTTTTT. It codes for CASSNPWSTGELFF.

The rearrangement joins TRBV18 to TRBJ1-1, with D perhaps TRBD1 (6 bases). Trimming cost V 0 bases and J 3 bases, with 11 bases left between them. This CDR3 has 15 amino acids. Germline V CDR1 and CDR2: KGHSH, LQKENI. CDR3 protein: CASSPPKDRHTEAFF. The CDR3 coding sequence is TGTGCCAGCTCACCACCTAAGGACAGACACACTGAAGCTTTCTTT. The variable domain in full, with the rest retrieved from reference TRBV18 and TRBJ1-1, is NAGVMQNPRHLVRRRGQEARLRCSPMKGHSHVYWYRQLPEEGLKFMVYLQKENIIDESGMPKERFSAEFPKEGPSILRIQQVVRGDSAAYFCASSPPKDRHTEAFFGQGTRLTVV.

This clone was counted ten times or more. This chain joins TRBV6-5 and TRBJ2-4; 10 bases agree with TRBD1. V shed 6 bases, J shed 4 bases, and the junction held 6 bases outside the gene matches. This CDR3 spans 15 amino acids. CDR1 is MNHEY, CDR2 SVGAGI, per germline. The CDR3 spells CASSSPGQGKNIQYF. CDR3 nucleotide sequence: TGTGCCAGCAGCAGCCCGGGACAGGGGAAAAACATTCAGTACTTC.

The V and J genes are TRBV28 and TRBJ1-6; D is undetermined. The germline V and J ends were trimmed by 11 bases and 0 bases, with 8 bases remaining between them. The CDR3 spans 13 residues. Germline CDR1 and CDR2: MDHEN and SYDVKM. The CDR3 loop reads CAGGFSYNSPLHF. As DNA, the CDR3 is TGTGCCGGAGGATTCTCCTATAATTCACCCCTCCACTTT.

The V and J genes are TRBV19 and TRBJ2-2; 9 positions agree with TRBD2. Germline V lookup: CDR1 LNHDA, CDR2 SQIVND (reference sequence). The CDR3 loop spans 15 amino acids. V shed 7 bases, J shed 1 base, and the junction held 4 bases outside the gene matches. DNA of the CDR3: TGTGCCAGTACCTATAGCGGGGGGAACACCGGGGAGCTGTTTTTT. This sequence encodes CASTYSGGNTGELFF.

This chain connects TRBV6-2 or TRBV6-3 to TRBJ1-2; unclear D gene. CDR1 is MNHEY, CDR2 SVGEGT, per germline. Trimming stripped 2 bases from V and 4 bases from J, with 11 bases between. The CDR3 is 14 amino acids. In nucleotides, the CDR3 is TGTGCCAGCAGTTACCAGACTTCCCGCTATGGCTACACCTTC. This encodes CASSYQTSRYGYTF.

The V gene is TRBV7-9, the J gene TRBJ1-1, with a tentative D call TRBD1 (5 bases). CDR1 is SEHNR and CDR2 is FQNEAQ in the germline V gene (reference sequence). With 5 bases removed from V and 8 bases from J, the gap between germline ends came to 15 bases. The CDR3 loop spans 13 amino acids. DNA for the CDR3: TGTGCCAGCAGCCTTAAGGACATTGGCGAAGCTTTCTTT. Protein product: CASSLKDIGEAFF. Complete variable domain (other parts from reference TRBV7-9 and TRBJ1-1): DTGVSQNPRHKITKRGQNVTFRCDPISEHNRLYWYRQTLGQGPEFLTYFQNEAQLEKSRLLSDRFSAERPKGSFSTLEIQRTEQGDSAMYLCASSLKDIGEAFFGQGTRLTVV.

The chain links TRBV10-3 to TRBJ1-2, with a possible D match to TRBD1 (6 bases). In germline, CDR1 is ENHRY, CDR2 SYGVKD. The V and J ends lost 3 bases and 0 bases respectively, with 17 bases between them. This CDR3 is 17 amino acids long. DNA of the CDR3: TGTGCCATCAGTGATCCGGGACACCTTAAGTCTAACTATGGCTACACCTTC. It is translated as CAISDPGHLKSNYGYTF.

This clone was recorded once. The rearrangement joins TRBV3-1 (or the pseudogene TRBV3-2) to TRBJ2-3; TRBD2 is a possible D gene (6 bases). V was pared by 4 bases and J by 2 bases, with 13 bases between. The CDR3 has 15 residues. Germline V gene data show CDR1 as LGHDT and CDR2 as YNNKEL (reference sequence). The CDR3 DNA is TGTGCCAGCAGCCGGAGGGCCGCTGTCACAGATACGCAGTATTTT. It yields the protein CASSRRAAVTDTQYF.

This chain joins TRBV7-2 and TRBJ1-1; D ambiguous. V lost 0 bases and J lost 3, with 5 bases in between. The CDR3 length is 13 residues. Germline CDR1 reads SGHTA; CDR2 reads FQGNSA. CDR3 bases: TGTGCCAGCAGCTTAGCAGGGCACACTGAAGCTTTCTTT. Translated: CASSLAGHTEAFF.

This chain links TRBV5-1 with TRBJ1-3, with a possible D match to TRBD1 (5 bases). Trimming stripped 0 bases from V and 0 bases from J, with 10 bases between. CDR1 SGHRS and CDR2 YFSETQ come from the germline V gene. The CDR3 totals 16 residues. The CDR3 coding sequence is TGCGCCAGCAGCTTGGGGCAGGGCCTCTCTGGAAACACCATATATTTT. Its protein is CASSLGQGLSGNTIYF.

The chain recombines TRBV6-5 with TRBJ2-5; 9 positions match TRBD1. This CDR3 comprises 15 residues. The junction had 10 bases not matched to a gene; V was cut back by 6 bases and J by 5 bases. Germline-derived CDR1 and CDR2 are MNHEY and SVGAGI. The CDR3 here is CASSNGQGYGETQYF. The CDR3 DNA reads TGTGCCAGCAGCAACGGACAGGGGTACGGCGAGACCCAGTACTTC.

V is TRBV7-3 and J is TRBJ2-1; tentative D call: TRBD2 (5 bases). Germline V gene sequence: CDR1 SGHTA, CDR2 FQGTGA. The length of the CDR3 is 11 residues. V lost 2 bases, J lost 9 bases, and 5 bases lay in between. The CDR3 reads CASSLEGEQFF. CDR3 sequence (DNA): TGTGCCAGCAGCTTAGAGGGTGAGCAGTTCTTC.

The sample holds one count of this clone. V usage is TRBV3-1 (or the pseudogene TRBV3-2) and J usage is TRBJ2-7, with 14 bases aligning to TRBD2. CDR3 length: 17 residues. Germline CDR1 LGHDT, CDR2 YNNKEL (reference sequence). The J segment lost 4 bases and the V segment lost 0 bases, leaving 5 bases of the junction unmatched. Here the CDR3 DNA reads TGTGCCAGCAGCCAAGATCGACTAGCGGGAGGGGCTTACGAGCAGTACTTC. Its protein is CASSQDRLAGGAYEQYF.

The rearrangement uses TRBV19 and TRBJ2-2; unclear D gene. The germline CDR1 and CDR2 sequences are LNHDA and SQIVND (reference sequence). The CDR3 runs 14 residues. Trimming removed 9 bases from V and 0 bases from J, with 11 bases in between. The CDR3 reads CASTLQANTGELFF. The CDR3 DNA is TGTGCCAGCACTCTCCAAGCGAACACCGGGGAGCTGTTTTTT.

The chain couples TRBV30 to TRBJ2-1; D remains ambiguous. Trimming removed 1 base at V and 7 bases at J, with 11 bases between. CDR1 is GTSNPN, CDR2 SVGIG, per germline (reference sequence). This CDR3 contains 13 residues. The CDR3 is CAWSELVGNEQFF. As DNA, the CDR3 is TGTGCCTGGAGTGAACTGGTCGGTAATGAGCAGTTCTTC.